This T cell receptor (beta chain) was identified in a study of cytomegalovirus exposure and HLA in healthy donors. The PCR contained 60 Vbeta and 13 Jbeta primers. Repertoires were generated with immunoSEQ multiplex PCR, while TCRdb's copy carries only in-frame clones and drops some. The sample has roughly 100,000 clones, approximately 69% seen once. It was healthy bone marrow donors who served as donors. Concerning this clone: Antigen unknown.

The CDR3 spans 14 residues. Trimming removed 7 bases from V and 5 bases from J, with 18 bases in between. CDR1 is SNHLY and CDR2 is FYNNEI in the germline V gene. Findings and limits, study-wide: As confirmed in vitro, a few CMV-associated chains were specific for CMV antigens.

The sequenced material came from PBMCs. The sequence was collected from a man aged 30 to 45 in good health and CMV-seronegative. The rearrangement links TRBV2 to TRBJ2-7; possible D gene TRBD1, 6 bases. The CDR3 nucleotides are TGTGCCAGCAAACCAGAGCCAGGGGATAACGAGCAGTACTTC. It yields the protein CASKPEPGDNEQYF.